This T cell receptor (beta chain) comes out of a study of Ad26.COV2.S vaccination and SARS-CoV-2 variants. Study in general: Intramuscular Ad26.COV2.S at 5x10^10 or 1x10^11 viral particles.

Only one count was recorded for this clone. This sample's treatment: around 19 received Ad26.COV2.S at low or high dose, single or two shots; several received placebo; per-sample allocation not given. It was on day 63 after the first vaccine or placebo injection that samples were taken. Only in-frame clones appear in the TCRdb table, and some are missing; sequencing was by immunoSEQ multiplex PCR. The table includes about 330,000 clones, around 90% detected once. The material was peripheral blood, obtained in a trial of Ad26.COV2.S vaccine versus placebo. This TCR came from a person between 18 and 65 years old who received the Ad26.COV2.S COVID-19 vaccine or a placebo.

The CDR3 protein is CASSLNVAGGPTTQYF. CDR3 sequence (DNA): TGTGCCAGCAGCTTAAATGTAGCGGGAGGGCCTACTACGCAGTATTTT. The chain is built from TRBV7-2 and TRBJ2-3, with 11 bases identical to TRBD2. Germline-derived CDR1 and CDR2 are SGHTA and FQGNSA. This CDR3 region has 16 residues. V lost 2 bases and J lost 8; bases outside the gene matches: 9.